A selection of T cell receptor beta chains follows, all from one sample in a study of preoperative IRX-2 immunotherapy in early breast cancer. Produced via immunoSEQ multiplex PCR; TCRdb's table is partial and in-frame only. The profile covers more than 30,000 clones, with about 90% appearing a single time and 1.6% taken by the ten largest. Sequencing was performed on tumor tissue, taken after IRX-2 immunotherapy. These receptors came from a human donor with breast cancer. Both conserved end residues are part of each CDR3. D genes are given only for firm matches. Expanded clones get a size class; other rows say once, few or many, or leave the size out.

V: TRBV11-3; D: NA; J: TRBJ1-2; size: NA; DNA: TGTGCCAGCAGCTCCCCGACGGGGAACTATGGCTACACCTTC; CDR3: CASSSPTGNYGYTF
V: TRBV30; D: NA; J: TRBJ1-4; size: NA; DNA: TGTGCCTGGAGTAGTAGGGTAGTCAGGGAAAAACTGTTTTTT; CDR3: CAWSSRVVREKLFF
V: TRBV11-3; D: TRBD2; J: TRBJ2-3; size: NA; DNA: TGTGCCAGCAGCTCACCTAGCGGGAGGGATGATACGCAGTATTTT; CDR3: CASSSPSGRDDTQYF
V: TRBV30; D: TRBD2; J: TRBJ2-7; size: NA; DNA: TGTGCCTGGAGAGGATTAGGCCTAGCGGGAGTCTACGAGCAGTACTTC; CDR3: CAWRGLGLAGVYEQYF
V: TRBV19; D: NA; J: TRBJ1-1; size: NA; DNA: TGTGCCAGTAGCCCCGGGGATTCAGGTTACACTGAAGCTTTCTTT; CDR3: CASSPGDSGYTEAFF
V: TRBV11-3; D: NA; J: TRBJ2-5; size: few; DNA: TGTGCCAGCAGCCTCAGGACAGAACAAGAGACCCAGTACTTC; CDR3: CASSLRTEQETQYF
V: TRBV23-1; D: NA; J: TRBJ1-1; size: NA; DNA: TGCGCCAGCAGCCTAATGGGGACTGGGACTGAAGCTTTCTTT; CDR3: CASSLMGTGTEAFF
V: TRBV6-7; D: NA; J: TRBJ2-1; size: NA; DNA: TGTGCCATCAGTGAGGGGAATGAGCAGTTCTTC; CDR3: CAISEGNEQFF
V: TRBV6-4; D: TRBD2; J: TRBJ2-1; size: NA; DNA: TGTGCCAGCAGTCCTGGACTAGCGAGCTCCTACAATGAGCAGTTCTTC; CDR3: CASSPGLASSYNEQFF
V: TRBV6-8; D: NA; J: TRBJ1-1; size: NA; DNA: TGTGCCAGCAGTTACTCTAGCCTTAAGAACACTGAAGCTTTCTTT; CDR3: CASSYSSLKNTEAFF
V: TRBV7-6; D: NA; J: TRBJ2-1; size: NA; DNA: TGTGCCAGCAGCTTAATGAGTGCCCAGATACCTTACAATGAGCAGTTCTTC; CDR3: CASSLMSAQIPYNEQFF
V: TRBV6-8; D: NA; J: TRBJ2-5; size: NA; DNA: TGTGCCAGCAGTTACTCGAGGAGGCTTGGCCAAGAGACCCAGTACTTC; CDR3: CASSYSRRLGQETQYF